This record covers a single TCR beta chain. Its antigen is still unknown. Each TCR beta cDNA library carried unique molecular identifiers. TCRdb itself ran the PCR reads through MiXCR, one entry per CDR3 protein. Of fewer than 850,000 distinct CDR3 sequences in the sample, approximately 44% were seen once. The data were obtained in a study of post-analysis software for immune sequencing data. Study results and caveats: Patients used about five TRBV segments, including TRBV5-6, TRBV5-1 and TRBV20-1, more often than controls. Multiple sclerosis was associated with a significant reduction in normalized Chao1 diversity relative to controls.

The germline gives CDR1 SGHDT, CDR2 YYEEEE. The V gene end was trimmed by 5 bases and the J gene end by 14 bases; junction bases not matched to a gene: 11. The CDR3 has 13 residues. The chain employs TRBV5-6 and TRBJ2-1, with 9 bases identical to TRBD2. The source is a girl aged 5-17 years with multiple sclerosis. The sequencing input was blood. The CDR3 is CASRPGTSLFEFF. The CDR3 DNA follows: TGTGCCAGCAGGCCCGGGACTAGCTTATTCGAGTTCTTC.